This T cell receptor (beta chain) was observed in a study of T cells after yellow fever vaccination. Study findings and constraints: Abundant contaminating clonotypes from the bulk population could appear in FACS-sorted repertoires. Researchers noted that a small share of clonotypes showed up in both CD4 and CD8 compartments. The secondary response peaked faster, at day 5 versus 15, but was weaker.

At least ten counts were recorded for this clonotype. The antigen is not known. The V and J ends lost 2 bases and 7 bases respectively, with 8 bases between them. From germline, CDR1 is SQVTM and CDR2 ANQGSEA. The CDR3 is 12 residues long. As TCR cDNA was made by 5'RACE template switching, a universal primer site and UMIs were added. TCRdb independently ran MiXCR on the 5' RACE reads; one entry per CDR3 protein. The sample contains 250,000 or so distinct CDR3 sequences, more than 3.5% of which appear only once. The sequences come from PBMCs, collected 15 days after the yellow fever booster vaccination. The V gene is TRBV29-1, the J gene TRBJ2-2; maybe TRBD2 (5 bases). The clonotype comes from a man in his late teens or twenties who received the YFV17D yellow fever vaccine. CDR3: CSVEFGVGELFF. As DNA, the CDR3 is TGCAGCGTTGAATTCGGGGTCGGGGAGCTGTTTTTT.